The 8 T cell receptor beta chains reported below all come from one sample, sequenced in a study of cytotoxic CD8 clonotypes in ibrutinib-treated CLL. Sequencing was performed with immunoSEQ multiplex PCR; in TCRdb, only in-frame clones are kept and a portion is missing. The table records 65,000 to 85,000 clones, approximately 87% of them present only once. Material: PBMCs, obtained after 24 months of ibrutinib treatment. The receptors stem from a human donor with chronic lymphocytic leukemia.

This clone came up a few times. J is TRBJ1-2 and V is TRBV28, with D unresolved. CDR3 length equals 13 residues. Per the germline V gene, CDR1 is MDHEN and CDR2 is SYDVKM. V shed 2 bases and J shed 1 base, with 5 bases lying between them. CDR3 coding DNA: TGTGCCAGCAGTTTAGGCAGTAACTATGGCTACACCTTC. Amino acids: CASSLGSNYGYTF.

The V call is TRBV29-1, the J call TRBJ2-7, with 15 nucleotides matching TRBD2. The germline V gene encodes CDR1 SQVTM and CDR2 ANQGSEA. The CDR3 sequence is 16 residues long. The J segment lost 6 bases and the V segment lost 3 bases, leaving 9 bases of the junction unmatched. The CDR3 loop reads CSVETRPGLAGGEQYF. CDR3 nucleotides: TGCAGCGTTGAGACACGACCGGGACTAGCGGGAGGCGAGCAGTACTTC.

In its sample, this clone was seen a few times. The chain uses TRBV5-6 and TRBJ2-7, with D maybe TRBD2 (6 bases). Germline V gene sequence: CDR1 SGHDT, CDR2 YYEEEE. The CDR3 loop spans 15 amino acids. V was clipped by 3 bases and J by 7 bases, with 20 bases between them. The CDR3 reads CASSSLARLSPEQYF. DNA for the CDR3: TGTGCCAGCAGCTCACTAGCCAGACTTTCCCCGGAGCAGTACTTC.

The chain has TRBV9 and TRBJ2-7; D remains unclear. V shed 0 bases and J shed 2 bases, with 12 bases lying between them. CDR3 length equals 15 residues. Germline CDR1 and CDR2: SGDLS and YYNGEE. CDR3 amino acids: CASSVASESAYEQYF. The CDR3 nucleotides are TGTGCCAGCAGCGTAGCTAGTGAGTCGGCCTACGAGCAGTACTTC. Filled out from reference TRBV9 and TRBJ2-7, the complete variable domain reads DSGVTQTPKHLITATGQRVTLRCSPRSGDLSVYWYQQSLDQGLQFLIQYYNGEERAKGNILERFSAQQFPDLHSELNLSSLELGDSALYFCASSVASESAYEQYFGPGTRLTVT.

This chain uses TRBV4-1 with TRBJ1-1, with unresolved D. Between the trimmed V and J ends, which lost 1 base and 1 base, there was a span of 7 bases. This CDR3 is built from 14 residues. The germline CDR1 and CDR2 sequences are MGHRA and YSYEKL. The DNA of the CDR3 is TGCGCCAGCAGCCAAGGAAGACCGAACACTGAAGCTTTCTTT. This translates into CASSQGRPNTEAFF.

The CDR3 DNA reads as TGCAGCGTTGGGATTAGCGGGAGTTACACCGGGGAGCTGTTTTTT. Its protein product is CSVGISGSYTGELFF. The rearrangement joins TRBV29-1 to TRBJ2-2; the match to TRBD2 covers 9 bases. CDR3 length: 15 amino acids. Germline CDR1 SQVTM, CDR2 ANQGSEA. Trimming cost V 4 bases and J 3 bases; bases outside gene matches: 6.

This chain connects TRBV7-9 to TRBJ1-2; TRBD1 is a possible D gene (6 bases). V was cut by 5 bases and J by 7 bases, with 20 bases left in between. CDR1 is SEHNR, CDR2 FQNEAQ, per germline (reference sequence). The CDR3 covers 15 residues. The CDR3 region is CASSELNSGAGGYTF. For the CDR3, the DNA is TGTGCCAGCAGCGAGCTTAACTCGGGGGCTGGTGGCTACACCTTC.

This CDR3 reads CAWGTGTATDTQYF. The CDR3 region has the DNA TGTGCCTGGGGGACCGGGACAGCCACAGATACGCAGTATTTT. The chain employs TRBV30 and TRBJ2-3; 7 bases are shared with TRBD1. With V trimmed by 5 bases and J by 2 bases, 7 bases remained unmatched. Germline CDR1 is GTSNPN and CDR2 is SVGIG (reference sequence). The CDR3 extends over 14 amino acids.